A selection of T cell receptor beta chains follows, all from one sample in a study of T cell responses to AZD1222 COVID-19 vaccine. Assay: immunoSEQ multiplex PCR; the TCRdb copy retains only in-frame clones and omits some. The sample holds roughly 75,000 clones, around 90% seen once. The sample consisted of peripheral blood, taken 28 days after the second AZD1222 dose. These receptors all stem from an adult who received the AZD1222 COVID-19 vaccine. CDR3s include the opening cysteine and the closing phenylalanine or tryptophan. A D gene is named only where the DNA matches it firmly. The size of a clone is reported for some rows only, either as once, few or many, or as a class for expanded clones.

TRBJ2-5 | TRBV14 | TRBD2 | . | CASSRTSGGRETQYF | TGTGCCAGCAGCCGAACTAGCGGGGGACGTGAGACCCAGTACTTC
TRBJ1-3 | TRBV30 | . | . | CAWSLDRGNTIYF | TGTGCCTGGAGTCTAGACAGGGGAAACACCATATATTTT
TRBJ1-5 | TRBV2 | TRBD1 | . | CASSKLQGAGNQPQHF | TGTGCCAGCAGTAAGCTGCAGGGGGCAGGCAATCAGCCCCAGCATTTT
TRBJ1-1 | TRBV5-1 | . | . | CASSLREFTEAFF | TGCGCCAGCAGCTTGAGGGAGTTCACTGAAGCTTTCTTT
TRBJ1-5 | TRBV6-2/TRBV6-3 | . | . | CASSYGGNQPQHF | TGTGCCAGCAGTTACGGGGGAAATCAGCCCCAGCATTTT
TRBJ2-3 | TRBV28 | . | . | CASSTGTPGDTQYF | TGTGCCAGCAGTACCGGGACTCCGGGCGATACGCAGTATTTT
TRBJ2-7 | TRBV11-2 | TRBD2 | few | CASSPTPRSGGLPYEQYF | TGTGCCAGCAGCCCCACCCCCCGGAGCGGGGGACTTCCCTACGAGCAGTACTTC
TRBJ1-1 | TRBV28 | . | . | CATRGRVVTEAFF | TGTGCCACTCGAGGGAGGGTCGTAACTGAAGCTTTCTTT
TRBJ2-4 | TRBV21-1 | . | . | CASSTRGRSGGAGSKNIQYF | TGTGCCAGCAGCACCCGGGGTCGAAGCGGGGGGGCTGGTTCCAAAAACATTCAGTACTTC
TRBJ2-1 | TRBV7-9 | . | . | CASSSPLGGLYNEQFF | TGTGCCAGCAGCTCACCCCTCGGGGGGCTATACAATGAGCAGTTCTTC
TRBJ1-3 | TRBV7-8 | TRBD1 | . | CASSLVQGGNAIYF | TGTGCCAGCAGCTTAGTGCAGGGGGGAAACGCCATATATTTT
TRBJ2-3 | TRBV4-2 | . | once | CASSAGDTQYF | TGTGCCAGCAGCGCTGGAGATACGCAGTATTTT
TRBJ2-1 | TRBV7-2 | . | . | CASSLALSGAEQFF | TGTGCCAGCAGCTTAGCCCTCTCGGGTGCTGAGCAGTTCTTC
TRBJ2-1 | TRBV11-3 | TRBD2 | . | CASSLDGGGNEQFF | TGTGCCAGCAGCTTAGATGGCGGGGGAAATGAGCAGTTCTTC
TRBJ1-1 | TRBV5-8 | TRBD1 | . | CASSPGQGKNTEAFF | TGTGCCAGCAGCCCGGGACAGGGAAAGAACACTGAAGCTTTCTTT
TRBJ1-1 | TRBV2 | . | . | CASGGWTEAFF | TGTGCCAGCGGGGGGTGGACTGAAGCTTTCTTT
TRBJ1-2 | TRBV20-1 | . | . | CSASGQRWGYTF | TGCAGTGCTAGTGGGCAGCGATGGGGCTACACCTTC
TRBJ1-5 | TRBV7-2 | . | . | CASSPRRMGSNQPQHF | TGTGCCAGCAGCCCCCGACGCATGGGCAGCAATCAGCCCCAGCATTTT
TRBJ2-7 | TRBV28 | TRBD2 | . | CASSLFRGGGLGEQYF | TGTGCCAGCAGTTTATTTCGCGGGGGGGGGTTGGGCGAGCAGTACTTC
TRBJ1-4 | TRBV4-2 | . | . | CASCPRQSWPNEKLFF | TGTGCCAGCTGCCCACGACAGAGTTGGCCTAATGAAAAACTGTTTTTT
TRBJ2-6 | TRBV10-3 | . | . | CAISEFSGANVLTF | TGTGCCATCAGCGAGTTCTCTGGGGCCAACGTCCTGACTTTC
TRBJ2-2 | TRBV7-9 | TRBD1 | . | CASSLVGQDHTGELFF | TGTGCCAGCAGCCTCGTGGGACAGGATCACACCGGGGAGCTGTTTTTT
TRBJ1-2 | TRBV30 | TRBD1 | . | CAWRGRQGPIYGYTF | TGTGCCTGGAGGGGAAGACAGGGGCCTATCTATGGCTACACCTTC
TRBJ2-3 | TRBV15 | TRBD1 | . | CATSPRGQGGTDTQYF | TGTGCCACCAGCCCCCGCGGACAGGGGGGCACAGATACGCAGTATTTT
TRBJ2-6 | TRBV6-2/TRBV6-3 | . | . | CASSDSTEGANVLTF | TGTGCCAGCAGTGACTCTACGGAAGGGGCCAACGTCCTGACTTTC
TRBJ1-1 | TRBV11-3 | . | . | CASSRRANTEAFF | TGTGCCAGCAGCCGCAGGGCGAACACTGAAGCTTTCTTT
TRBJ1-3 | TRBV12-5 | TRBD1 | . | CASRTGSSGNTIYF | TGTGCTAGCCGGACAGGGAGCTCTGGAAACACCATATATTTT
TRBJ2-1 | TRBV30 | TRBD1 | once | CACGQGNSYNEQFF | TGTGCCTGCGGACAGGGGAACTCCTACAATGAGCAGTTCTTC
TRBJ2-2 | TRBV14 | . | . | CASSQGVAGIYTGELFF | TGTGCCAGCAGCCAAGGTGTGGCGGGGATTTACACCGGGGAGCTGTTTTTT
TRBJ1-5 | TRBV7-2 | TRBD1 | . | CASSRDRGSNQPQHF | TGTGCCAGCAGCCGCGACAGGGGTAGCAATCAGCCCCAGCATTTT
TRBJ2-1 | TRBV6-5 | . | . | CASVLRLTIYNEQFF | TGTGCCAGCGTGCTCCGGCTGACAATCTACAATGAGCAGTTCTTC
TRBJ2-7 | TRBV11-2 | TRBD1 | once | CASSRTGTYEQYF | TGTGCCAGCAGCAGGACAGGGACTTACGAGCAGTACTTC
TRBJ2-5 | TRBV29-1 | . | . | CSAIWTAQETQYF | TGCAGCGCGATCTGGACAGCCCAAGAGACCCAGTACTTC
TRBJ2-7 | TRBV5-4 | TRBD1 | . | CASSLSEGTGVIYEQYF | TGTGCCAGCAGCTTGTCTGAAGGGACAGGGGTTATCTACGAGCAGTACTTC
TRBJ1-2 | TRBV4-3 | TRBD1 | few | CASSLENRGAVDGYTF | TGCGCCAGCAGCCTAGAAAACAGGGGCGCAGTTGATGGCTACACCTTC
TRBJ1-1 | TRBV5-1 | . | . | CASSLNTEAFF | TGCGCCAGCAGCCTCAACACTGAAGCTTTCTTT
TRBJ2-5 | TRBV2 | . | . | CASTERGTQYF | TGTGCCAGCACCGAGAGGGGGACCCAGTACTTC
TRBJ1-3 | TRBV28 | . | . | CASSNGALGNTIYF | TGTGCCAGCAGCAATGGGGCGCTTGGAAACACCATATATTTT
TRBJ1-2 | TRBV6-5 | TRBD1 | . | CASRRGQAHGYTF | TGTGCCAGCAGAAGGGGACAGGCACATGGCTACACCTTC
TRBJ1-3 | TRBV7-9 | . | . | CASTPITGDLNTIYF | TGTGCCAGCACCCCGATTACCGGGGACCTAAACACCATATATTTT
TRBJ2-3 | TRBV28 | TRBD1 | . | CASSLTTGLTDTQYF | TGTGCCAGCAGTTTAACGACAGGGTTGACAGATACGCAGTATTTT
TRBJ2-3 | TRBV4-2 | . | . | CASSQVGGTGTDTQYF | TGTGCCAGCAGCCAAGTCGGAGGGACGGGCACAGATACGCAGTATTTT